The text below deals with one T cell receptor beta chain. Its antigen is not identified. The data are from a study of T cell responses to AZD1222 COVID-19 vaccine. Study outcomes and limitations: Baseline seropositives among AZD1222 recipients totaled only six or seven.

This CDR3 comprises 14 residues. Deletions cut 6 bases from V and 5 bases from J, with 14 bases between. Germline values: CDR1 MDHEN, CDR2 SYDVKM. Measured with immunoSEQ multiplex PCR; TCRdb has only the in-frame clones, and not every one. Of about 76,000 clones listed, around 80% were seen once; the top ten hold 27%. The sample in question was peripheral blood, obtained 28 days after the second dose of the MenACWY control vaccine. The V gene is TRBV28, the J gene TRBJ1-5; a possible D gene is TRBD1 (6 bases). The source is an adult who received the MenACWY meningococcal vaccine as a control. The CDR3 reads CASSWTAPDQPQHF. The CDR3 DNA is TGTGCCAGCAGCTGGACAGCTCCTGATCAGCCCCAGCATTTT.